The subject of this entry is one T cell receptor (beta chain). Unique molecular identifiers were incorporated when the TCRbeta library was constructed. One entry per CDR3 protein, called by TCRdb with MiXCR from the PCR reads. The sample records under 450,000 distinct CDR3 sequences, roughly 14% being singletons. The germline V and J ends were trimmed by 4 bases and 7 bases, with 15 bases remaining between them. Germline loops: CDR1 SGHDT, CDR2 YYEEEE. This CDR3 has 14 amino acids. The sample comes from a study of T-cell reconstitution after alpha-beta-depleted transplantation in children. The chain has TRBV5-6 and TRBJ2-4; a possible D gene is TRBD2 (6 bases). Sequencing was performed on PBMCs, taken from the stem cell graft. This TCR derives from a human donor who donated a stem cell graft to a child with Fanconi anemia. The CDR3 nucleotides are TGTGCCAGCAGCCCGGGACCAGGAGGGAACATTCAGTACTTC. Its translation is CASSPGPGGNIQYF.